This T cell receptor (beta chain) was documented in a study of shared clonotypes between healthy human individuals. Produced via immunoSEQ multiplex PCR; TCRdb's table is partial and in-frame only. The repertoire holds 2 million or so clones, with about 95% as singletons. Germline V CDR1 and CDR2: GTSNPN, SVGIG (reference sequence). Trimming removed 2 bases from V and 2 bases from J, with 10 bases in between. The CDR3 has 14 residues. The sequenced sample consisted of naive CD4+ T cells sorted from blood. Subset reported: CD45RA+ positively selected. This TCR came from a man between 18 and 35 years old in good health. The rearrangement uses TRBV30 and TRBJ1-5; D is possibly TRBD1 (5 bases). The CDR3 region has the DNA TGTGCCTGGAGTCCCCCCAGGGGCAATCAGCCCCAGCATTTT. Its translation: CAWSPPRGNQPQHF.